The rows below give T cell receptor beta chains drawn from one sample of a study of T cells in Graves' hyperthyroidism and ophthalmopathy. TCRdb re-analysed the multiplex PCR reads in MiXCR, keeping a single row per CDR3 protein. The sample contains approximately 620,000 distinct CDR3 sequences, 14% of which appear only once. Sequences were obtained from blood. These receptors all stem from a woman under 40 with Graves' hyperthyroidism that later progressed to Graves' ophthalmopathy. Both conserved end residues are part of each CDR3. Fields, in order: CDR3 length, clone size, D gene, V gene, J gene, CDR3 protein, CDR3 DNA. The D gene is left open where the match is weak. The size of a clone is reported for some rows only, either as once, few or many, or as a class for expanded clones.

length: 15; size: many; D: -; V: TRBV15; J: TRBJ2-1; CDR3: CATSRVRDSYNEQFF; DNA: TGTGCCACCAGCAGAGTGCGGGACAGCTACAATGAGCAGTTCTTC
length: 13; size: many; D: TRBD1; V: TRBV12-3/TRBV12-4; J: TRBJ1-2; CDR3: CASTGQGDYGYTF; DNA: TGTGCCAGCACTGGACAGGGAGACTATGGCTACACCTTC
length: 15; size: many; D: -; V: TRBV25-1; J: TRBJ1-4; CDR3: CASSGRIATNEKLFF; DNA: TGTGCCAGCAGTGGGAGAATTGCAACTAATGAAAAACTGTTTTTT
length: 15; size: many; D: TRBD2; V: TRBV9; J: TRBJ2-3; CDR3: CASSEWGLVPDTQYF; DNA: TGTGCCAGCAGCGAATGGGGACTAGTACCAGATACGCAGTATTTT
length: 18; size: many; D: TRBD1; V: TRBV11-2; J: TRBJ1-5; CDR3: CASSLADRAARSNQPQHF; DNA: TGTGCCAGCAGCTTAGCGGACAGGGCCGCACGGAGCAATCAGCCCCAGCATTTT
length: 12; size: few; D: -; V: TRBV28; J: TRBJ2-6; CDR3: CASSLTSGALTF; DNA: TGTGCCAGCAGTTTAACCTCAGGCGCCCTGACTTTC
length: 19; size: many; D: TRBD2; V: TRBV20-1; J: TRBJ2-1; CDR3: CSARFRVASDGRPYNEQFF; DNA: TGCAGTGCGAGATTCCGGGTGGCTTCGGACGGGAGGCCTTACAATGAGCAGTTCTTC
length: 13; size: many; D: -; V: TRBV12-3/TRBV12-4; J: TRBJ1-1; CDR3: CASSFGLRGEAFF; DNA: TGTGCCAGCAGTTTTGGGTTGAGGGGTGAAGCTTTCTTT
length: 13; size: many; D: TRBD2; V: TRBV12-3/TRBV12-4; J: TRBJ2-3; CDR3: CASSPREADTQYF; DNA: TGTGCCAGCAGCCCCCGGGAGGCGGATACGCAGTATTTT
length: 15; size: many; D: -; V: TRBV24-1; J: TRBJ2-1; CDR3: CATSDLHPLYNEQFF; DNA: TGTGCCACCAGTGATTTGCATCCGCTATACAATGAGCAGTTCTTC
length: 17; size: -; D: -; V: TRBV18; J: TRBJ2-3; CDR3: CASSPNFGRTSTDTQYF; DNA: TGTGCCAGCTCACCGAATTTCGGGAGAACTAGCACAGATACGCAGTATTTT
length: 14; size: many; D: -; V: TRBV11-3; J: TRBJ2-7; CDR3: CASSLEGASYEQYF; DNA: TGTGCCAGCAGCTTAGAGGGCGCCTCCTACGAGCAGTACTTC
length: 16; size: many; D: TRBD1; V: TRBV30; J: TRBJ2-7; CDR3: CAWSVQGGRGFYEQYF; DNA: TGTGCCTGGAGTGTACAGGGGGGACGGGGGTTCTACGAGCAGTACTTC